This passage covers 17 T cell receptor beta chains from one sample sequenced in a study of T cell repertoires in cytomegalovirus infection. TCRdb re-analysed the reads in MiXCR, keeping a single row per CDR3 protein. In the table there are hundreds of thousands of distinct CDR3 sequences, around 10% of which are singletons. Sequencing used PBMCs. These receptors all come from a human donor in good health (CMV status not recorded). Some clones in this sample may be carry-over from other donors' samples.

The chain employs TRBV28 and TRBJ1-2, with unresolved D. Trimming took 2 bases from V and 0 from J, leaving 7 bases between them. This CDR3 spans 14 amino acids. CDR1 MDHEN and CDR2 SYDVKM come from the germline V gene. The CDR3 here is CASSLPQTNYGYTF. In DNA, the CDR3 is TGTGCCAGCAGTTTACCTCAGACTAACTATGGCTACACCTTC.

The rearrangement uses TRBV18 and TRBJ2-7, with D unclear. The CDR3 runs 13 residues. V lost 4 bases and J 1 base, leaving 8 bases between the germline ends. Germline CDR1 reads KGHSH; CDR2 reads LQKENI. Here the CDR3 reads CASSQADSYEQYF. The CDR3 bases are TGTGCCAGCTCACAGGCAGATTCCTACGAGCAGTACTTC.

This clonotype was seen more than once but under ten times. The gene calls are TRBV15 and TRBJ1-2; tentative D call: TRBD1 (5 bases). Germline loops: CDR1 LNHNV, CDR2 YYDKDF (reference sequence). The CDR3 sequence is 15 residues long. With 3 bases removed from V and 6 bases from J, the gap between germline ends came to 17 bases. The CDR3 DNA follows: TGTGCCACCAGCAGGGCTGTAAGGGAAGGGGATGGCTACACCTTC. Protein: CATSRAVREGDGYTF.

This clonotype was picked up a small number of times. V gene TRBV20-1 combines with J gene TRBJ2-7; 10 nucleotides agree with TRBD2. This CDR3 comprises 13 residues. CDR1 DFQATT and CDR2 SNEGSKA come from the germline V gene (reference sequence). V dropped 6 bases and J dropped 4; count of bases not matched to a gene: 6. CDR3 DNA: TGCAGTGCCCGTAGCGGGGGGCAGTACGAGCAGTACTTC. It encodes CSARSGGQYEQYF.

This clonotype was seen repeatedly, ten times or more. The chain links TRBV28 to TRBJ2-7; D might be TRBD2 (7 bases). The CDR3 covers 12 residues. The germline gives CDR1 MDHEN, CDR2 SYDVKM. Trimming pared 6 bases from V and 6 bases from J, leaving 12 bases between. In DNA, the CDR3 is TGTGCCAGCAGGGGGGGGCCTGGCGAGCAGTACGTC. Translated: CASRGGPGEQYV.

This clonotype has at least ten counts. The gene calls are TRBV7-6 and TRBJ2-5, with a tentative D call TRBD1 (6 bases). Trimming pared 1 base from V and 4 bases from J, leaving 10 bases between. The CDR3 covers 14 residues. CDR1 and CDR2 (germline): SGHVS, FNYEAQ. As DNA, the CDR3 is TGTGCCAGCAGCTTAGAGGAGACAGGAGAGACCCAGTACTTC. It translates to CASSLEETGETQYF.

This clonotype was found many times. The rearrangement links TRBV7-9 to TRBJ2-5; 7 bases align to TRBD2. The length of the CDR3 is 15 residues. Germline CDR1 SEHNR, CDR2 FQNEAQ (reference sequence). Germline trimming cut 5 bases from V and 4 bases from J; bases unmatched to any gene: 10. The CDR3 DNA reads as TGTGCCAGCAGCCCCGTGGGAGGGGAGAGAGAGACCCAGTACTTC. It specifies CASSPVGGERETQYF.

This clonotype was counted ten times or more. The chain has TRBV19 and TRBJ1-5; no definite D call. Trimming stripped 1 base from V and 1 base from J, with 8 bases between. The CDR3 length is 15 residues. Germline V gene sequence: CDR1 LNHDA, CDR2 SQIVND (reference sequence). The CDR3 is CASSIGTVSNQPQHF. CDR3 sequence (DNA): TGTGCCAGTAGTATAGGCACGGTGAGCAATCAGCCCCAGCATTTT. Complete variable domain (other parts from reference TRBV19 and TRBJ1-5): DGGITQSPKYLFRKEGQNVTLSCEQNLNHDAMYWYRQDPGQGLRLIYYSQIVNDFQKGDIAEGYSVSREKKESFPLTVTSAQKNPTAFYLCASSIGTVSNQPQHFGDGTRLSIL.

The sample holds many counts of this clonotype. The chain is built from TRBV25-1 and TRBJ2-1; TRBD2 might be the D (5 bases). From germline, CDR1 is MGHDK and CDR2 SYGVNS. The V and J ends lost 5 bases and 0 bases respectively, with 14 bases between them. CDR3 length equals 16 residues. The CDR3 DNA follows: TGTGCCAGCAGTCTTCGCTTGGGGAGCTCCTACAATGAGCAGTTCTTC. Translated, it gives CASSLRLGSSYNEQFF.

There are many counts of this clonotype. Here the CDR3 DNA reads TGTGCCAGCAGCTTAGAACGGGGATTCAAGACGGATGGCTACACCTTC. Its protein is CASSLERGFKTDGYTF. The chain combines TRBV7-9 with TRBJ1-2, with D unclear. Trimming took off 1 base at V and 6 bases at J, with 18 bases between the two ends. The CDR3 runs 16 residues. Germline V CDR1 and CDR2: SEHNR, FQNEAQ (reference sequence).

Only a few counts were recorded for this clonotype. The chain has TRBV6-2 or TRBV6-3 and TRBJ2-1; D possibly corresponds to TRBD1 (5 bases). With 0 bases removed from V and 2 bases from J, the gap between germline ends came to 11 bases. CDR1 and CDR2 from the germline V gene are MNHEY and SVGEGT. CDR3 size: 16 residues. The CDR3 region has the DNA TGTGCCAGCAGTTACTCGATACAGGCTCCCTACAATGAGCAGTTCTTC. Its translation is CASSYSIQAPYNEQFF.

The chain has TRBV29-1 and TRBJ2-3, with no clear D. Trimming removed 5 bases at V and 0 bases at J, with 12 bases between. CDR1 is SQVTM, CDR2 ANQGSEA, per germline. The CDR3 extends over 14 amino acids. The CDR3 region has the DNA TGCAGCGTTAGATCCATCTCTAGCACAGATACGCAGTATTTT. Its translation: CSVRSISSTDTQYF.

This clonotype was seen at least ten times. The V and J genes are TRBV12-3 or TRBV12-4 and TRBJ2-1; 10 bases match TRBD2. The V gene end was trimmed by 4 bases and the J gene end by 12 bases; junction bases not matched to a gene: 3. The CDR3 has 12 amino acids. The CDR3: CASSSPSGRQFF. The CDR3, as DNA: TGTGCCAGCAGTTCCCCTAGCGGGAGGCAGTTCTTC.

This clonotype was counted at least ten times. The V and J genes are TRBV6-5 and TRBJ2-7, with TRBD1 matching 7 bases. Germline V gene data show CDR1 as MNHEY and CDR2 as SVGAGI. The CDR3 totals 13 residues. The trim removed 7 bases at V and 2 bases at J, leaving 5 bases unmatched. DNA for the CDR3: TGTGCCAGCAAACGACAGGGAACCTACGAGCAGTACTTC. Protein sequence: CASKRQGTYEQYF.

This clonotype was counted many times. V usage is TRBV20-1 and J usage is TRBJ1-4; D not resolved. V gave up 6 bases and J gave up 8 bases, with 16 bases separating them. The CDR3 spans 13 residues. The germline CDR1 and CDR2 sequences are DFQATT and SNEGSKA (reference sequence). The CDR3 protein is CSAQTVTGEKLFF. The CDR3 nucleotides are TGCAGTGCCCAGACGGTAACCGGGGAAAAACTGTTTTTT.

The CDR3 loop is CAISESKAGSNQETQYF. The CDR3 region has the DNA TGTGCCATCAGTGAGTCGAAAGCGGGGAGCAATCAAGAGACCCAGTACTTC. This chain links TRBV10-3 with TRBJ2-5, with 7 bases aligning to TRBD2. Trimming cost V 0 bases and J 2 bases; bases outside gene matches: 9. The CDR3 spans 17 residues. CDR1 ENHRY and CDR2 SYGVKD come from the germline V gene.

This clonotype was counted at least ten times. The chain combines TRBV7-9 with TRBJ2-7; D remains ambiguous. Trimming removed 1 base from V and 0 bases from J, with 7 bases in between. The germline V gene has CDR1 SEHNR and CDR2 FQNEAQ (reference sequence). The CDR3 runs 14 residues. CDR3 sequence: CASSLVGRSYEQYF. The CDR3 region has the DNA TGTGCCAGCAGCTTAGTTGGACGCTCCTACGAGCAGTACTTC. The whole variable domain, remainder taken from reference TRBV7-9 and TRBJ2-7, is DTGVSQNPRHKITKRGQNVTFRCDPISEHNRLYWYRQTLGQGPEFLTYFQNEAQLEKSRLLSDRFSAERPKGSFSTLEIQRTEQGDSAMYLCASSLVGRSYEQYFGPGTRLTVT.